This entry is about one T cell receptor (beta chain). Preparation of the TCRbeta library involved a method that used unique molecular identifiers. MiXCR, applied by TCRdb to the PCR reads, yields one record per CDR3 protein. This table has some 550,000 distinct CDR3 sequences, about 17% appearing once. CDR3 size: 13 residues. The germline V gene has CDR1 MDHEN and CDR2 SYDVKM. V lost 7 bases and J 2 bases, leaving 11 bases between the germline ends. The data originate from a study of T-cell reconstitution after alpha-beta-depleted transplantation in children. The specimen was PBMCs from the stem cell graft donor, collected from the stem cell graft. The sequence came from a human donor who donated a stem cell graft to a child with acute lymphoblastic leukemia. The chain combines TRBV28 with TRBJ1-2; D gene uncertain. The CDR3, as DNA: TGTGCCAGCACCATCCTCAGAAACTATGGCTACACCTTC. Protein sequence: CASTILRNYGYTF.